The TCR beta chain described here comes from a study of T cell changes during pregnancy in multiple sclerosis. Data came from immunoSEQ multiplex PCR; TCRdb stores just in-frame clones and leaves some out. The sample contains about 40,000 clones, 90% to 95% of which appear only once. The specimen comprised CD8+ T cells from peripheral blood mononuclear cells, sampled before pregnancy. The TCR was taken from a female donor with multiple sclerosis, enrolled in a pregnancy study.

The CDR3 region is CASSLSDRGTEAFF. CDR3 bases: TGTGCCAGCAGTTTATCGGACAGGGGCACTGAAGCTTTCTTT. The chain uses TRBV28 and TRBJ1-1, with 9 bases aligning to TRBD1. V shed 1 base and J 4 bases; nucleotides not matched to a gene: 1. Germline V gene lookup returns CDR1 MDHEN and CDR2 SYDVKM. This CDR3 region has 14 residues. Full variable domain (remainder filled in from reference TRBV28 and TRBJ1-1): DVKVTQSSRYLVKRTGEKVFLECVQDMDHENMFWYRQDPGLGLRLIYFSYDVKMKEKGDIPEGYSVSREKKERFSLILESASTNQTSMYLCASSLSDRGTEAFFGQGTRLTVV.